A selection of T cell receptor beta chains follows, all from one sample in a study of identical twins' blood T cells. Each CDR3 protein is one row after TCRdb ran MiXCR on the 5' RACE reads. The table records fewer than 450,000 distinct CDR3 sequences, roughly 31% of them present only once. The specimen sequenced was PBMCs. All receptors derive from a woman aged 18 to 49 in good health. Each CDR3 is given with its conserved first and last residue.

V gene: TRBV10-3
J gene: TRBJ1-1
CDR3 length: 13
CDR3 protein: CAISGTANTEAFF

V gene: TRBV29-1
J gene: TRBJ1-1
CDR3 length: 13
CDR3 protein: CSARGLTNTEAFF

V gene: TRBV13
J gene: TRBJ1-1
CDR3 length: 18
CDR3 protein: CASSLLRGSPGPNTEAFF

V gene: TRBV24-1
J gene: TRBJ2-1
CDR3 length: 15
CDR3 protein: CATSEGVGRYNEQFF

V gene: TRBV2
J gene: TRBJ1-1
CDR3 length: 14
CDR3 protein: CASSKTGGYAEAFF

V gene: TRBV7-9
J gene: TRBJ2-3
CDR3 length: 13
CDR3 protein: CASSLNSEDTQYF

V gene: TRBV5-6
J gene: TRBJ1-1
CDR3 length: 15
CDR3 protein: CASSFNGQGGTEAFF

V gene: TRBV20-1
J gene: TRBJ1-4
CDR3 length: 14
CDR3 protein: CSVWTGGNNEKLFF

V gene: TRBV20-1
J gene: TRBJ2-1
CDR3 length: 11
CDR3 protein: CRGDLGPSRFF

V gene: TRBV12-3/TRBV12-4
J gene: TRBJ1-4
CDR3 length: 13
CDR3 protein: CASSRLLGEKLFF

V gene: TRBV20-1
J gene: TRBJ1-1
CDR3 length: 15
CDR3 protein: CSARGGRDRVTEAFF

V gene: TRBV7-2
J gene: TRBJ1-5
CDR3 length: 15
CDR3 protein: CASSFQTGRDQPQHF

V gene: TRBV6-4
J gene: TRBJ1-1
CDR3 length: 14
CDR3 protein: CASSAEDGNTEAFF

V gene: TRBV20-1
J gene: TRBJ2-7
CDR3 length: 17
CDR3 protein: CSARDGGDKRWRYEQYF

V gene: TRBV6-1
J gene: TRBJ1-5
CDR3 length: 15
CDR3 protein: CASSEAGYSNQPQHF

V gene: TRBV14
J gene: TRBJ2-2
CDR3 length: 15
CDR3 protein: CASSPWTVITGELFF

V gene: TRBV7-2
J gene: TRBJ2-6
CDR3 length: 16
CDR3 protein: CASSLGPYSGANVLTF

V gene: TRBV10-2
J gene: TRBJ1-1
CDR3 length: 14
CDR3 protein: CASNQGRVNTEAFF

V gene: TRBV20-1
J gene: TRBJ2-3
CDR3 length: 16
CDR3 protein: CSARDPGRHSTDTQYF

V gene: TRBV29-1
J gene: TRBJ2-1
CDR3 length: 12
CDR3 protein: CSVLGWDNEQFF

V gene: TRBV7-8
J gene: TRBJ1-2
CDR3 length: 14
CDR3 protein: CASSLGVPRDGYTF

V gene: TRBV6-1
J gene: TRBJ1-1
CDR3 length: 15
CDR3 protein: CASSLSIQVNTEAFF

V gene: TRBV25-1
J gene: TRBJ2-7
CDR3 length: 15
CDR3 protein: CASSPTAGFPHEQYF

V gene: TRBV20-1
J gene: TRBJ2-3
CDR3 length: 16
CDR3 protein: CSASSVAGGYTDTQYF

V gene: TRBV28
J gene: TRBJ2-3
CDR3 length: 16
CDR3 protein: CASSPPGRAVIDTQYF

V gene: TRBV25-1
J gene: TRBJ2-1
CDR3 length: 17
CDR3 protein: CASSEYPTGSSYNEQFF

V gene: TRBV19
J gene: TRBJ2-1
CDR3 length: 13
CDR3 protein: CASSFTGKYEQFF

V gene: TRBV5-1
J gene: TRBJ2-1
CDR3 length: 14
CDR3 protein: CASSFEGRDGEQFF

V gene: TRBV19
J gene: TRBJ1-4
CDR3 length: 14
CDR3 protein: CASSIKVHSEKLFF

V gene: TRBV5-6
J gene: TRBJ2-2
CDR3 length: 16
CDR3 protein: CASSPYRGVVTGELFF

V gene: TRBV5-1
J gene: TRBJ2-2
CDR3 length: 17
CDR3 protein: CASSPTLFSANTGELFF

V gene: TRBV5-6
J gene: TRBJ1-1
CDR3 length: 14
CDR3 protein: CASSPRSFGTEAFF

V gene: TRBV20-1
J gene: TRBJ1-1
CDR3 length: 14
CDR3 protein: CSAGGSLGRTEAFF

V gene: TRBV9
J gene: TRBJ1-5
CDR3 length: 15
CDR3 protein: CASSVDGALNQPQHF

V gene: TRBV9
J gene: TRBJ1-2
CDR3 length: 14
CDR3 protein: CASSLSLEHYGYTF

V gene: TRBV6-2/TRBV6-3
J gene: TRBJ2-7
CDR3 length: 15
CDR3 protein: CASSYPIGLAYEQYF

V gene: TRBV2
J gene: TRBJ1-3
CDR3 length: 12
CDR3 protein: CASSVARNTIYF

V gene: TRBV5-1
J gene: TRBJ2-1
CDR3 length: 11
CDR3 protein: CASAVGDEQFF

V gene: TRBV20-1
J gene: TRBJ1-6
CDR3 length: 15
CDR3 protein: CSASSFGRKYSPLHF

V gene: TRBV3-1
J gene: TRBJ2-1
CDR3 length: 12
CDR3 protein: CASSQDYNEQFF

V gene: TRBV11-2
J gene: TRBJ2-7
CDR3 length: 15
CDR3 protein: CASSLAGFSSYEQYF

V gene: TRBV20-1
J gene: TRBJ1-2
CDR3 length: 11
CDR3 protein: CSARDEGGYTF

V gene: TRBV20-1
J gene: TRBJ1-1
CDR3 length: 16
CDR3 protein: CSARAQSRGAKTEAFF

V gene: TRBV11-1
J gene: TRBJ2-5
CDR3 length: 13
CDR3 protein: CASSLRSQETQYF

V gene: TRBV29-1
J gene: TRBJ1-2
CDR3 length: 13
CDR3 protein: CSVEDIYGVGYTF

V gene: TRBV20-1
J gene: TRBJ2-1
CDR3 length: 15
CDR3 protein: CSASPGLASYNEQFF

V gene: TRBV14
J gene: TRBJ2-1
CDR3 length: 18
CDR3 protein: CASSQEASGAYSYNEQFF

V gene: TRBV5-4
J gene: TRBJ1-2
CDR3 length: 14
CDR3 protein: CASSLPSGGFGYTF

V gene: TRBV11-3
J gene: TRBJ1-1
CDR3 length: 14
CDR3 protein: CASSFDTMNTEAFF

V gene: TRBV12-3/TRBV12-4
J gene: TRBJ1-2
CDR3 length: 18
CDR3 protein: CASSFKIPGTGLYYGYTF

V gene: TRBV7-9
J gene: TRBJ1-1
CDR3 length: 17
CDR3 protein: CSSSFIGGATVNTKAFF

V gene: TRBV9
J gene: TRBJ2-3
CDR3 length: 14
CDR3 protein: CASSVTSGTDTQYF

V gene: TRBV6-5
J gene: TRBJ1-1
CDR3 length: 15
CDR3 protein: CASSSEGAGGPQAFF